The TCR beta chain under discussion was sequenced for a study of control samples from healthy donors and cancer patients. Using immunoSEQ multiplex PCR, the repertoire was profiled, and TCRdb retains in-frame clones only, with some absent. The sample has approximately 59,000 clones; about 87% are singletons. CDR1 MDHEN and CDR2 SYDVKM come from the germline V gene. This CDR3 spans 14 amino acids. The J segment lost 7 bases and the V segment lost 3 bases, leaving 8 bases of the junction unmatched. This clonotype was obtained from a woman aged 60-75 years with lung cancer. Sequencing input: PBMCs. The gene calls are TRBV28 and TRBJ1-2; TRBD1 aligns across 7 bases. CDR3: CASSLKGALGGYTF. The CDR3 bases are TGTGCCAGCAGTTTGAAGGGGGCGCTTGGTGGCTACACCTTC.